The 11 T cell receptor beta chains below all came from one sample that was sequenced in a study of cytomegalovirus exposure and HLA in healthy donors. Amplification used 60 Vbeta primers and 13 Jbeta primers. Repertoires were generated with immunoSEQ multiplex PCR, while TCRdb's copy carries only in-frame clones and drops some. The listing contains about 160,000 clones. The specimen was PBMCs. These receptors were obtained from an older woman in good health and CMV-seronegative.

The V gene is TRBV29-1, the J gene TRBJ1-4, with D maybe TRBD1 (5 bases). Germline V gives CDR1 SQVTM, CDR2 ANQGSEA. The CDR3 spans 12 residues. V shed 5 bases and J shed 7 bases, with 11 bases lying between them. The CDR3 region is CSVKTVGEKLFF. CDR3 in DNA: TGCAGCGTTAAGACAGTAGGTGAAAAACTGTTTTTT.

The chain uses TRBV7-2 and TRBJ1-5; TRBD1 matches at 9 bases. The germline V gene has CDR1 SGHTA and CDR2 FQGNSA. This CDR3 spans 15 amino acids. The trim removed 5 bases at V and 4 bases at J, leaving 6 bases unmatched. This CDR3 reads CASSNSDRGNQPQHF. The CDR3 DNA sequence: TGTGCCAGCAGCAACTCGGACAGGGGAAATCAGCCCCAGCATTTT.

This rearrangement joins TRBV19 to TRBJ2-5; perhaps TRBD1 as D (5 bases). Trimming took off 6 bases at V and 5 bases at J, with 13 bases between the two ends. Per germline, CDR1 LNHDA and CDR2 SQIVND (reference sequence). This CDR3 is 13 amino acids long. CDR3 residues: CASSRTNRETQYF. The CDR3 DNA reads as TGTGCCAGTAGCAGGACAAACCGGGAGACCCAGTACTTC. The full variable domain, its missing parts supplied by reference TRBV19 and TRBJ2-5, is DGGITQSPKYLFRKEGQNVTLSCEQNLNHDAMYWYRQDPGQGLRLIYYSQIVNDFQKGDIAEGYSVSREKKESFPLTVTSAQKNPTAFYLCASSRTNRETQYFGPGTRLLVL.

The rearrangement joins TRBV5-1 to TRBJ1-1; 8 bases are shared with TRBD1. Trimming cost V 4 bases and J 3 bases; bases outside gene matches: 8. Per the germline V gene, CDR1 is SGHRS and CDR2 is YFSETQ. The CDR3 runs to 15 residues. The CDR3 DNA follows: TGCGCCAGCAGCGGACTACAGGGGGATCACACTGAAGCTTTCTTT. It yields the protein CASSGLQGDHTEAFF.

J is TRBJ2-2 and V is TRBV10-3; a possible D gene is TRBD2 (5 bases). The CDR3 covers 15 residues. V lost 4 bases to trimming and J lost 3 bases, with 12 bases between them. Germline V gene sequence: CDR1 ENHRY, CDR2 SYGVKD. The CDR3 sequence is CAISAGIVDTGELFF. DNA of the CDR3: TGTGCCATCAGTGCGGGAATAGTTGACACCGGGGAGCTGTTTTTT.

The V and J genes are TRBV10-2 and TRBJ1-5, with a tentative D call TRBD1 (6 bases). The germline V and J ends were trimmed by 6 bases and 5 bases, with 11 bases remaining between them. The CDR3 length is 13 residues. CDR1 and CDR2 (germline): WSHSY, SAAADI. The DNA of the CDR3 is TGCGCCAGCAGCACAGGGAAAGATCAGCCCCAGCATTTT. Protein: CASSTGKDQPQHF.

The CDR3 here is CASRPDRGIRNEQFF. The CDR3, as DNA: TGTGCCAGTAGACCGGACAGGGGGATTCGCAATGAGCAGTTCTTC. The rearrangement joins TRBV19 to TRBJ2-1; 10 bases are a match to TRBD1. V shed 6 bases and J 6 bases; nucleotides not matched to a gene: 8. Germline V gene sequence: CDR1 LNHDA, CDR2 SQIVND (reference sequence). The CDR3 length is 15 residues.

In DNA form, the CDR3 reads TGTGCCAGCAGTTCCTATTTGACCGGGGAGCTGTTTTTT. Amino acid sequence: CASSSYLTGELFF. This chain connects TRBV27 to TRBJ2-2; unclear D gene. The CDR3 has 13 residues. The germline gives CDR1 MNHEY, CDR2 SMNVEV (reference sequence). V shed 4 bases and J shed 5 bases, with 8 bases lying between them.

This sequence joins TRBV4-2 and TRBJ2-7; TRBD1 aligns across 8 bases. J gave up 4 bases and V 5 bases, and 13 bases lay outside the gene matches. The CDR3 has 16 amino acids. Per germline, CDR1 LGHNA and CDR2 YNFKEQ. CDR3 protein: CASSVNPGQGLYEQYF. Written as DNA, the CDR3 is TGTGCCAGCAGCGTAAACCCCGGACAGGGACTTTACGAGCAGTACTTC.

This chain uses TRBV11-2 with TRBJ2-7, with D unresolved. Germline CDR1 reads SGHAT; CDR2 reads FQNNGV. This CDR3 has 14 residues. V shed 0 bases and J shed 0 bases, with 6 bases lying between them. The CDR3 DNA follows: TGTGCCAGCAGCTTAGAGCGTGGCTCCTACGAGCAGTACTTC. Its translation: CASSLERGSYEQYF.

The chain joins TRBV19 to TRBJ2-5; the match to TRBD2 covers 10 bases. With 4 bases clipped from V and 5 bases from J, the junction kept 1 base outside the gene matches. The CDR3 has 13 amino acids. CDR1 LNHDA and CDR2 SQIVND come from the germline V gene (reference sequence). The CDR3 loop reads CASSRGLAETQYF. CDR3 nucleotides: TGTGCCAGTAGTAGGGGACTAGCGGAGACCCAGTACTTC.